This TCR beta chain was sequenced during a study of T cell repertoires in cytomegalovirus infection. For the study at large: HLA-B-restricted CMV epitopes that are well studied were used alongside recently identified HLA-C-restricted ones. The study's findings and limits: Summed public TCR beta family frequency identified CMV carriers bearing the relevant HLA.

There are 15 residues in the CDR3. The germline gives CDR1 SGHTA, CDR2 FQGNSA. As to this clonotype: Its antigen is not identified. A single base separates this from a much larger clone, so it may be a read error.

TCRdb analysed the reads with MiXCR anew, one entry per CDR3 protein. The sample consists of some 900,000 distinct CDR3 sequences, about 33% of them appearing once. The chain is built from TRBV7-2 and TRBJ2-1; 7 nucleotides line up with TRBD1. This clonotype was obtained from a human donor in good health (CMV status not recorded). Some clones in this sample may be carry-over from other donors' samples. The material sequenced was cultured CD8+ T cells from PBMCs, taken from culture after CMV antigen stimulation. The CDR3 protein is CVSSPRQGSYNEQFF. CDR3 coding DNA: TGTGTCAGCAGTCCACGACAGGGATCCTACAATGAGCAGTTCTTC.